This T cell receptor beta chain originates from a study of spatial heterogeneity in lung cancer. Whole-study findings and limits: Expanded intratumoral alpha and beta TCR counts tracked tumor mutation counts.

MiXCR, applied by TCRdb to the 5' RACE reads, yields one record per CDR3 protein. The top ten clones hold around 14% of a sample with 10,000 to 12,000 distinct CDR3 sequences, approximately 10% of them seen once. The CDR3 is 16 amino acids. V dropped 3 bases and J dropped 4 bases, with 17 bases sitting between them. The germline V gene has CDR1 MNHNS and CDR2 SASEGT. This clonotype was counted a few times. Its antigen is unknown. Noted time point: sample taken at primary tumor resection. No cells were sorted before sequencing. The whole RNA sequenced was extracted from tumor, nontumor lung or frozen PBMC.

The sequencing used lung tumor tissue, collected at surgery. The receptor's source is a female donor with early-stage non-small cell lung cancer. V is TRBV6-1 and J is TRBJ2-3; the D gene is possibly TRBD1 (6 bases). The CDR3 loop is CASSDGDRWSADTQYF. CDR3 nucleotides: TGTGCCAGCAGTGATGGAGACAGGTGGTCGGCAGATACGCAGTATTTT.